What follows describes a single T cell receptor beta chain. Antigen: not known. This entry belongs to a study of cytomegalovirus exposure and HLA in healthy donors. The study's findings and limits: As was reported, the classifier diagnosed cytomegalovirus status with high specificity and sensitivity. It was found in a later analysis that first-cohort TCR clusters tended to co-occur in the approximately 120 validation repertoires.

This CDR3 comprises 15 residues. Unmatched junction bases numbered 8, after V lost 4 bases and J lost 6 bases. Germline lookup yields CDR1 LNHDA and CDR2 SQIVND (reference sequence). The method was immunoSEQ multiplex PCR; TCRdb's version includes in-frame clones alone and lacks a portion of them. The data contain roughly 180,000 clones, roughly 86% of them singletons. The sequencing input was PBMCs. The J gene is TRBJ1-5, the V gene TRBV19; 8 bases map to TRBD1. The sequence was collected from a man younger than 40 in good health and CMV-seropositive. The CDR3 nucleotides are TGTGCCAGTAGTACGCAAGACAGGGGATCTCAGCCCCAGCATTTT. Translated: CASSTQDRGSQPQHF.